This T cell receptor beta chain emerged from a study of T cells expressing NK-cell markers. Study in general: Sorted CD3+CD56-NKG2C+, CD3+CD56+NKG2C+ and CD3+CD56+NKG2C- T cells supplied the TCR beta repertoires. The study's findings and limits: Dominant NKG2C+ clonotype frequencies of about 1.0-8% of CD8+ T cells were measured in over five donors. For a handful of donors, these clonotypes were likewise the leading ones in the CD3+CD56-NKG2C+ fraction.

The CDR3 is 15 amino acids. CDR1 is MGHDK and CDR2 is SYGVNS in the germline V gene. With respect to this clonotype: As yet, its antigen is unknown.

cDNA encoding TCR beta was synthesized via 5'RACE template switching incorporating UMIs. TCRdb reprocessed the 5' RACE reads and keeps a single row for each CDR3 protein, giving no DNA. The sample table includes roughly 160,000 distinct CDR3 sequences. V gene TRBV25-1 combines with J gene TRBJ2-1; the TCRdb D gene call, TRBD1, has no DNA to confirm it. Material: blood T cells: a sorted CD56 or NKG2C T cell subset, CD4+ or CD8+ T cells, or bulk PBMC T cells (not recorded which). The source of this sequence is a woman aged 18 to 69 in good health. CDR3 residues: CASSEQGKFHNEQFF.